The present T cell receptor beta chain was sequenced within a study of sequential checkpoint blockade in melanoma. Germline loops: CDR1 SGHRS, CDR2 YFSETQ. The CDR3 extends over 14 amino acids. V lost 2 bases and J lost 6, with 14 bases in between. TCRdb keeps only in-frame clones here, not all; method: immunoSEQ multiplex PCR. The sample holds about 17,000 clones, 72% seen once. Treatment here: randomized to nivolumab then ipilimumab (arm A) or the reverse (arm B). The V call is TRBV5-1, the J call TRBJ1-1; D is possibly TRBD1 (5 bases). This sequence originates from a human donor with melanoma. Sequences were derived from CD8+ T cells sorted from blood (inferred from file names), sampled from a patient given nivolumab and ipilimumab in sequence. CDR3 DNA: TGCGCCAGCAGCTTCAGGGAAGGGGTCCCTGAAGCTTTCTTT. Translating it yields CASSFREGVPEAFF.